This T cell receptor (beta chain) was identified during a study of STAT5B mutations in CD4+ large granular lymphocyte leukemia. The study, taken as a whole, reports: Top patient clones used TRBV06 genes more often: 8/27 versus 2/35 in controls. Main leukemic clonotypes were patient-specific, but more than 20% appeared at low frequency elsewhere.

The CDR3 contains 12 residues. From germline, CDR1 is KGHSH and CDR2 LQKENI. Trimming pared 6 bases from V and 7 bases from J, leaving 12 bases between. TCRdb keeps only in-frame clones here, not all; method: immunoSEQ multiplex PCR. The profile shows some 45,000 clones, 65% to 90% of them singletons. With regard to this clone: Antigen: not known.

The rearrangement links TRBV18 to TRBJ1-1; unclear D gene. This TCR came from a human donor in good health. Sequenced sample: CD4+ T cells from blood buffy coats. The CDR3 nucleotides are TGTGCCAGCTCCCCAGACGGCTTTGAAGCTTTCTTT. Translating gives CASSPDGFEAFF.